This entry lists 7 T cell receptor beta chains sequenced from one sample in a study of T-cell memory formation after mild COVID-19. TCRdb fed the 5' RACE reads into MiXCR, producing one record per CDR3 protein. The sample contains about 210,000 distinct CDR3 sequences, 27% of which appear only once. Sequencing was performed on PBMCs or a T cell subset sorted from them (not recorded which). These receptors originate from an adult woman who had mild COVID-19 (a few samples of this study predate the infection). Cell type and time point are not known.

This clonotype was found a few times. The chain joins TRBV2 to TRBJ1-6; D is unclear. The germline gives CDR1 SNHLY, CDR2 FYNNEI. The CDR3 consists of 15 residues. V was cut by 1 base and J by 7 bases, with 11 bases left in between. The CDR3: CASSEGGIRNSPLHF. CDR3 DNA: TGTGCCAGCAGTGAAGGTGGGATTCGGAATTCACCCCTCCACTTT.

This chain links TRBV6-2 or TRBV6-3 with TRBJ2-7; D call uncertain. Deletions cut 5 bases from V and 5 bases from J, with 7 bases between. Per the germline V gene, CDR1 is MNHEY and CDR2 is SVGEGT. The CDR3 has 11 residues. DNA for the CDR3: TGTGCCAGCAGTCGTTATCACGAGCAGTACTTC. As protein: CASSRYHEQYF.

This clonotype is a singleton in its sample. The chain carries TRBV6-1 and TRBJ2-2; the D is unclear. The germline CDR1 and CDR2 sequences are MNHNS and SASEGT. The CDR3 contains 16 residues. The V end lost 0 bases, the J end lost 3 bases, and 11 bases lay between the germline ends. CDR3 loop: CASSEADISYTGELFF. Here the CDR3 DNA reads TGTGCCAGCAGTGAAGCCGACATCAGTTACACCGGGGAGCTGTTTTTT.

The chain is built from TRBV29-1 and TRBJ2-3, with D maybe TRBD1 (5 bases). Trimming took 1 base from V and 6 from J, leaving 14 bases between them. Germline values: CDR1 SQVTM, CDR2 ANQGSEA. The CDR3 length is 14 residues. CDR3 residues: CSVEGLQGPDTQYF. DNA of the CDR3: TGCAGCGTTGAAGGATTGCAGGGTCCGGATACGCAGTATTTT.

This clonotype has just one count. The chain has TRBV9 and TRBJ2-3; 9 nucleotides align to TRBD2. Trimming at V came to 3 bases and at J to 2 bases, leaving 7 bases not matched to a gene. In germline, CDR1 is SGDLS, CDR2 YYNGEE. This CDR3 is 16 amino acids long. The DNA for the CDR3 is TGTGCCAGCAGCGCGGGGCTAGCGGGGAACACAGATACGCAGTATTTT. Protein sequence: CASSAGLAGNTDTQYF.

V usage is TRBV7-9 and J usage is TRBJ2-3; possible D gene TRBD1, 5 bases. Trimming removed 2 bases from V and 2 bases from J, with 11 bases in between. Germline loops: CDR1 SEHNR, CDR2 FQNEAQ (reference sequence). This CDR3 has 15 residues. CDR3 DNA sequence: TGTGCCAGCAGCTTACAGGGATGGGACACAGATACGCAGTATTTT. This encodes CASSLQGWDTDTQYF.

This clonotype was observed a few times. V usage is TRBV19 and J usage is TRBJ2-7; D is undetermined. In germline, CDR1 is LNHDA, CDR2 SQIVND (reference sequence). V was clipped by 4 bases and J by 2 bases, with 9 bases between them. The CDR3 totals 13 residues. CDR3 bases: TGTGCCAGTAGTAATTGGGGAACCTACGAGCAGTACTTC. It encodes CASSNWGTYEQYF. The variable domain in full, with the rest retrieved from reference TRBV19 and TRBJ2-7, is DGGITQSPKYLFRKEGQNVTLSCEQNLNHDAMYWYRQDPGQGLRLIYYSQIVNDFQKGDIAEGYSVSREKKESFPLTVTSAQKNPTAFYLCASSNWGTYEQYFGPGTRLTVT.